This T cell receptor (beta chain) is drawn from a study of blood T cell repertoires in COVID-19. Turning to the study itself: The United States, Italy and Spain supplied acute and convalescent COVID-19 samples.

Original handling: Amplification from reference gene primers served as the basis for estimated nucleated cell counts. Assay used: immunoSEQ multiplex PCR; TCRdb lists only in-frame clones, some missing. V and J calls plus clone size are reproduced from that table; the DNA served to infer D and trimming. The profile shows hundreds of thousands of clones, 65% to 90% of them singletons. Germline loops: CDR1 KGHDR, CDR2 SFDVKD. Trimming removed 3 bases at V and 6 bases at J, with 10 bases between. The CDR3 sequence is 13 residues long. This receptor was identified in a human donor in a cohort sampled during active COVID-19. J is TRBJ1-1 and V is TRBV24-1; the D is unclear. Source material: peripheral blood. This CDR3 reads CATSDPGVSEAFF. The CDR3 DNA reads TGTGCCACCAGTGATCCCGGGGTATCTGAAGCTTTCTTT.